Below are 2 T cell receptor beta chains sequenced from a single sample in a study of CD8 T cells in ankylosing spondylitis. TCRdb called the 5' RACE reads again in MiXCR, with one record for every CDR3 protein. The data contain under 300,000 distinct CDR3 sequences, around 11% of them singletons. Sequences were obtained from blood, either unsorted or a sorted T cell fraction (not recorded which). The receptors come from a male donor with ankylosing spondylitis or in good health (not recorded which).

This clonotype was seen ten or more times. The chain employs TRBV7-3 and TRBJ2-1, with TRBD1 identical over 9 bases. The CDR3 has 15 residues. V lost 5 bases to trimming and J lost 4 bases; unmatched junction nucleotides: 6. CDR1 SGHTA and CDR2 FQGTGA come from the germline V gene. The CDR3 is CASSPNRGRYNEQFF. In DNA, the CDR3 is TGTGCCAGCAGCCCAAACAGGGGGCGGTACAATGAGCAGTTCTTC.

The chain joins TRBV20-1 to TRBJ2-5; 8 positions agree with TRBD2. V lost 0 bases and J lost 7; bases outside the gene matches: 13. CDR3 length: 16 residues. Germline V gene sequence: CDR1 DFQATT, CDR2 SNEGSKA (reference sequence). For the CDR3, the DNA is TGCAGTGCTAGAGACTCCGGGACTAGGATCGGCGGGACCCAGTACTTC. This translates into CSARDSGTRIGGTQYF.